The T cell receptor beta chain described here comes from a study of early T cells in non-severe SARS-CoV-2 infection. Study information: It was bulk RNA from unsorted whole blood that was sequenced, and the chains were unpaired.

V dropped 4 bases and J dropped 3 bases, with 6 bases sitting between them. Germline values: CDR1 SQVTM, CDR2 ANQGSEA. The CDR3 loop spans 11 amino acids. This clonotype was observed at least ten times. TCRdb reanalysed the 5' RACE reads using MiXCR and keeps one entry per CDR3 protein. The sample lists 40,000 to 50,000 distinct CDR3 sequences, more than 9% occurring once. The chain employs TRBV29-1 and TRBJ1-1; D not certain. The sequence came from an adult who was a healthcare worker with PCR-confirmed SARS-CoV-2 infection or an uninfected control (not recorded which). The specimen was whole blood. The CDR3 loop is CSVVPHTEAFF. DNA for the CDR3: TGCAGCGTTGTTCCCCACACTGAAGCTTTCTTT.